This TCR beta chain was captured in a study of blood T cell repertoires in COVID-19. As for the study in general: Acute-phase and convalescent COVID-19 samples originated in the United States, Italy and Spain. T cells, B-cell-depleted T cells, or PBMCs supplied cDNA or gDNA.

V trimming: 4 bases; J trimming: 2 bases; junction bases outside the gene matches: 2. The germline CDR1 and CDR2 sequences are MNHEY and SVGEGT. The CDR3 spans 15 residues. This clone has a single count. Original methodology: Amplification of reference gene primers was used by the study to estimate nucleated cell counts. The method was immunoSEQ multiplex PCR; TCRdb's version includes in-frame clones alone and lacks a portion of them. V and J calls and clone size are copied from that table; D and trimming were computed from the DNA. The table records under 250,000 clones, approximately 83% of them present only once.

The sequencing sample was made of peripheral blood. The TCR originated in a man aged 50-59 years with active or convalescent COVID-19. J is TRBJ1-5 and V is TRBV6-2 or TRBV6-3, with 10 bases matching TRBD1. The CDR3 nucleotides are TGTGCCAGCAGTTTCGGGACAGGGGGCAATCAGCCCCAGCATTTT. Residues: CASSFGTGGNQPQHF.